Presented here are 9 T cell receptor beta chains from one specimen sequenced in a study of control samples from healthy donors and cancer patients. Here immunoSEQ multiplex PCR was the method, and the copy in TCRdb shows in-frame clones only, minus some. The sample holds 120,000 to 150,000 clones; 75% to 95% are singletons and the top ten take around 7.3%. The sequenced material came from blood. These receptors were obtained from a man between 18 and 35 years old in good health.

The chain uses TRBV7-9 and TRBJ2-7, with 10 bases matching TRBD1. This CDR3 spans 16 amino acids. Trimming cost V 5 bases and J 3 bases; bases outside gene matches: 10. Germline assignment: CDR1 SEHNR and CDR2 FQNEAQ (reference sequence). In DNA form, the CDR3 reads TGTGCCAGCAGCGTCACCCGGGACAGGGGAAACTACGAGCAGTACTTC. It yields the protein CASSVTRDRGNYEQYF.

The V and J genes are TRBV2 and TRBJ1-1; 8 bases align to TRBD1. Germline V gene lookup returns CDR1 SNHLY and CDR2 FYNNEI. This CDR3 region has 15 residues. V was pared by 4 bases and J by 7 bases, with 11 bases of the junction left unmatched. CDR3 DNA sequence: TGTGCCAGCAGTGTGGGCAGGGGGCGCCGGCGTGAAGCTTTCTTT. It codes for CASSVGRGRRREAFF.

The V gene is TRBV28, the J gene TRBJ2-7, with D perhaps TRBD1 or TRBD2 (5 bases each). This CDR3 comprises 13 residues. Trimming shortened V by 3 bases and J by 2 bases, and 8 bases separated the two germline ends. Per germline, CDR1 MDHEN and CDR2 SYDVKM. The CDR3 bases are TGTGCCAGCAGTTTTCAGGGACCCTACGAGCAGTACTTC. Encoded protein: CASSFQGPYEQYF.

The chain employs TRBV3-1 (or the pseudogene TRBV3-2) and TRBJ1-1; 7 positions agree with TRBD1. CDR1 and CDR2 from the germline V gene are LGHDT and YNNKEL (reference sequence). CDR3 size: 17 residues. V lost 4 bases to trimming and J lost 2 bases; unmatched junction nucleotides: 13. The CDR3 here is CASSLQGFGLINTEAFF. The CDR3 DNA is TGTGCCAGCAGCCTACAGGGGTTTGGGTTAATTAACACTGAAGCTTTCTTT.

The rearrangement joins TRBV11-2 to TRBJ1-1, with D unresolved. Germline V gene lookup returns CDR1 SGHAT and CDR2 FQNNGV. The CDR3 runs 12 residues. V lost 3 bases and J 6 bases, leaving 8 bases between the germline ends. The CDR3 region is CASSLGFAEAFF. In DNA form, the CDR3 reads TGTGCCAGCAGCTTGGGGTTCGCTGAAGCTTTCTTT. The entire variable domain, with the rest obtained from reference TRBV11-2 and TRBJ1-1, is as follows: EAGVAQSPRYKIIEKRQSVAFWCNPISGHATLYWYQQILGQGPKLLIQFQNNGVVDDSQLPKDRFSAERLKGVDSTLKIQPAKLEDSAVYLCASSLGFAEAFFGQGTRLTVV.

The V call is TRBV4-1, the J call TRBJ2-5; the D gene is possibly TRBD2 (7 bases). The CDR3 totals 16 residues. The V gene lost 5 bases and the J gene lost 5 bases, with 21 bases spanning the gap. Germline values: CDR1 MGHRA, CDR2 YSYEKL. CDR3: CASSYERGGTGETQYF. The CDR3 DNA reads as TGCGCCAGCAGCTATGAGCGCGGGGGCACGGGGGAGACCCAGTACTTC.

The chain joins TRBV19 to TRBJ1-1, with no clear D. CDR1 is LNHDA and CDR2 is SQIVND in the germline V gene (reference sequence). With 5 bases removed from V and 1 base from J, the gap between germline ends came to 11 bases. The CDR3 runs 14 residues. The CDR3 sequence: CASSPIEGNTEAFF. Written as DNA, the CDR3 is TGTGCCAGTAGTCCTATCGAAGGGAACACTGAAGCTTTCTTT.

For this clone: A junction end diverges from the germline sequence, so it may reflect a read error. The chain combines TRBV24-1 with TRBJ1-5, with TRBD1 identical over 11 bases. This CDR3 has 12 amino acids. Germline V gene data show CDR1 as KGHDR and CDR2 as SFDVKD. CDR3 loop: CATSGGGQGGDF. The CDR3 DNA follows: TGTGCCACCAGTGGGGGGGGACAGGGGGGGGATTTT.

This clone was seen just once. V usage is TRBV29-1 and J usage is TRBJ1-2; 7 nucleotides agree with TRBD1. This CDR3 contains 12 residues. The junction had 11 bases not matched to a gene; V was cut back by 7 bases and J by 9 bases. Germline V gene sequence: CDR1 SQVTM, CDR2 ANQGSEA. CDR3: CSADTTGDRYTF. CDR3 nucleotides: TGCAGCGCAGATACTACAGGGGATCGCTACACCTTC.